The text below deals with one T cell receptor beta chain. This entry comes from a study of control samples from healthy donors and cancer patients. The CDR3 totals 16 residues. Per the germline V gene, CDR1 is MDHEN and CDR2 is SYDVKM. The V gene end was trimmed by 5 bases and the J gene end by 7 bases; junction bases not matched to a gene: 14. Assay used: immunoSEQ multiplex PCR; TCRdb lists only in-frame clones, some missing. The table includes about 58,000 clones, 70% to 90% detected once. Sequencing was carried out using PBMCs. This chain uses TRBV28 with TRBJ1-2, with 9 bases that match TRBD1. The source of this sequence is a woman aged 55-69 years with lung cancer. The CDR3 reads CASSPGTGRSARGYTF. In nucleotides, the CDR3 is TGTGCCAGCAGTCCCGGGACAGGGAGGTCTGCTCGTGGCTACACCTTC.